A single sample is the source of the 30 T cell receptor beta chains below, sequenced in a study of OX40 agonist ivuxolimab in advanced cancers. Only in-frame clones appear in the TCRdb table, and some are missing; sequencing was by immunoSEQ multiplex PCR. The sample carries fewer than 80,000 clones, about 85% recorded once. Here the sequenced sample was CD4+ or CD8+ T cells sorted from blood, taken in a trial of the OX40 agonist ivuxolimab. Receptors were obtained from an adult with an advanced solid tumor such as melanoma, head and neck, liver or kidney cancer.

This chain uses TRBV30 with TRBJ1-3, with D uncertain. Between the trimmed V and J ends, which lost 1 base and 4 bases, there was a span of 11 bases. Looked up from germline, CDR1 is GTSNPN and CDR2 is SVGIG (reference sequence). The CDR3 length is 14 residues. DNA for the CDR3: TGTGCCTGGAGTGAATCCTACCGGGGAAACACCATATATTTT. It translates to CAWSESYRGNTIYF.

The chain combines TRBV6-5 with TRBJ2-7; 7 nucleotides agree with TRBD1. Germline lookup yields CDR1 MNHEY and CDR2 SVGAGI. This CDR3 has 15 amino acids. Germline trimming cut 6 bases from V and 12 bases from J; bases unmatched to any gene: 20. The CDR3 DNA reads as TGTGCCAGCAGCTCGACCTCGGACAGGTGGCTTCAGCGGTACTTC. Its protein product is CASSSTSDRWLQRYF.

The chain employs TRBV6-5 and TRBJ1-2, with TRBD1 matching 8 bases. This CDR3 has 14 residues. The germline V gene encodes CDR1 MNHEY and CDR2 SVGAGI. With V trimmed by 5 bases and J by 2 bases, 4 bases remained unmatched. For the CDR3, the DNA is TGTGCCAGCAGTATAGGACAGGGAAACTATGGCTACACCTTC. This encodes CASSIGQGNYGYTF.

The rearrangement links TRBV5-1 to TRBJ2-3; D not certain. Trimming removed 0 bases from V and 1 base from J, with 6 bases in between. The germline V gene encodes CDR1 SGHRS and CDR2 YFSETQ. The CDR3 is 14 residues long. As DNA, the CDR3 is TGCGCCAGCAGCTTGGTAACGGGCACAGATACGCAGTATTTT. It yields the protein CASSLVTGTDTQYF.

The chain links TRBV18 to TRBJ2-2, with no clear D. The germline gives CDR1 KGHSH, CDR2 LQKENI. V was pared by 2 bases and J by 0 bases, with 7 bases between. The CDR3 runs 15 residues. The CDR3 spells CASSPAQTNTGELFF. The CDR3 region has the DNA TGTGCCAGCTCACCAGCACAGACGAACACCGGGGAGCTGTTTTTT.

This sequence joins TRBV5-4 and TRBJ2-7; 7 nucleotides line up with TRBD2. The V gene end was trimmed by 1 base and the J gene end by 4 bases; junction bases not matched to a gene: 11. This CDR3 has 16 residues. CDR1 is SGHNT, CDR2 YYREEE, per germline (reference sequence). The CDR3 bases are TGTGCCAGCAGCTTGAGCGGGGCCCTAACCCTATACGAGCAGTACTTC. It is translated as CASSLSGALTLYEQYF.

The CDR3 sequence is CASSTRTGGGELFF. The CDR3 nucleotides read TGTGCCAGCAGCACCCGGACAGGTGGCGGGGAGCTGTTTTTT. The chain joins TRBV7-3 to TRBJ2-2; 7 bases line up with TRBD1. The CDR3 extends over 14 amino acids. V dropped 5 bases and J dropped 7; count of bases not matched to a gene: 7. The germline V gene encodes CDR1 SGHTA and CDR2 FQGTGA.

V usage is TRBV30 and J usage is TRBJ1-1; D unclear. Germline CDR1 reads GTSNPN; CDR2 reads SVGIG (reference sequence). This CDR3 is 15 amino acids long. V was shortened by 5 bases and J by 0 bases, with 16 bases between the two germline ends. DNA of the CDR3: TGTGCCTGGGGACCCGGGCGGATCATGAACACTGAAGCTTTCTTT. Translating gives CAWGPGRIMNTEAFF.

The chain carries TRBV11-1 and TRBJ1-4; D is uncertain. The germline V gene encodes CDR1 SGHAT and CDR2 FQDESV (reference sequence). V lost 1 base and J lost 7, with 7 bases in between. The CDR3 is 13 residues long. CDR3: CASSLDRGEKLFF. For the CDR3, the DNA is TGTGCCAGCAGCTTAGATCGGGGTGAAAAACTGTTTTTT. Full variable domain (rest looked up from reference TRBV11-1 and TRBJ1-4): EAEVAQSPRYKITEKSQAVAFWCDPISGHATLYWYRQILGQGPELLVQFQDESVVDDSQLPKDRFSAERLKGVDSTLKIQPAELGDSAMYLCASSLDRGEKLFFGSGTQLSVL.

This clone was seen only once. The rearrangement joins TRBV11-1 to TRBJ2-7; TRBD1 aligns across 8 bases. Losses at the gene ends were 5 bases for V and 0 bases for J; bases not matched to a gene: 9. CDR1 is SGHAT, CDR2 FQDESV, per germline (reference sequence). The CDR3 totals 16 residues. The DNA for the CDR3 is TGTGCCAGCAGCAAAACAGGGGGAAGGAGCTCCTACGAGCAGTACTTC. Encoded protein: CASSKTGGRSSYEQYF.

The V call is TRBV5-1, the J call TRBJ1-1, with D perhaps matching TRBD1 (5 bases). The V end lost 0 bases, the J end lost 4 bases, and 13 bases lay between the germline ends. The CDR3 contains 15 residues. In germline, CDR1 is SGHRS, CDR2 YFSETQ. CDR3 nucleotide sequence: TGCGCCAGCAGCTTGGAAGGGCCGGGGGGCACTGAAGCTTTCTTT. Its protein product is CASSLEGPGGTEAFF.

The V and J genes are TRBV6-6 and TRBJ1-1; weak D call: TRBD1 (5 bases). This CDR3 has 14 amino acids. V gave up 8 bases and J gave up 3 bases, with 16 bases separating them. The V gene's germline CDR1 is MNHNY and CDR2 SVGAGI (reference sequence). The CDR3 sequence: CASGGAAQDTEAFF. CDR3 DNA: TGTGCCAGCGGGGGTGCGGCACAGGACACTGAAGCTTTCTTT.

The V gene is TRBV28, the J gene TRBJ2-1; D gene uncertain. This CDR3 contains 15 residues. V lost 2 bases to trimming and J lost 4 bases, with 12 bases between them. CDR1 and CDR2 from the germline V gene are MDHEN and SYDVKM. This CDR3 reads CASSLGMSPYNEQFF. CDR3 bases: TGTGCCAGCAGTTTAGGGATGTCCCCTTACAATGAGCAGTTCTTC.

The chain employs TRBV15 and TRBJ2-7; 7 bases map to TRBD1. Germline assignment: CDR1 LNHNV and CDR2 YYDKDF (reference sequence). The junction had 7 bases not matched to a gene; V was cut back by 0 bases and J by 5 bases. This CDR3 is 15 amino acids long. For the CDR3, the DNA is TGTGCCACCAGCAGAGATAGAAAGGGGGCCAACGAGCAGTACTTC. Protein product: CATSRDRKGANEQYF.

The chain couples TRBV10-3 to TRBJ2-7, with 8 bases identical to TRBD1. The ends lost 11 bases at V and 3 bases at J; junction bases unmatched: 9. Germline lookup yields CDR1 ENHRY and CDR2 SYGVKD. This CDR3 contains 13 residues. The CDR3 protein is CAYSGTGLYEQYF. In nucleotides, the CDR3 is TGTGCCTACTCCGGGACAGGTCTCTACGAGCAGTACTTC.

This chain uses TRBV27 with TRBJ2-7; 10 bases align to TRBD2. Germline assignment: CDR1 MNHEY and CDR2 SMNVEV (reference sequence). J lost 1 base, V lost 3 bases, and 3 bases had no gene match. This CDR3 has 15 residues. The CDR3 DNA reads TGTGCCAGCAGTTTGGGGACTAGCGCGTCCTACGAGCAGTACTTC. It encodes CASSLGTSASYEQYF.

The rearrangement links TRBV7-3 to TRBJ2-1; TRBD2 agrees at 7 bases. This CDR3 is built from 14 residues. The trim removed 5 bases at V and 6 bases at J, leaving 7 bases unmatched. Germline CDR1 and CDR2: SGHTA and FQGTGA. CDR3 DNA sequence: TGTGCCAGCAGCGGAAATCCGGGAGGCAATGAGCAGTTCTTC. Amino acids: CASSGNPGGNEQFF.

The CDR3 DNA reads as TGCGCCAGCAGTGTAGGATCCGGGGAAGCTTTCTTT. Its translation is CASSVGSGEAFF. This chain connects TRBV10-2 to TRBJ1-1; no clear D. This CDR3 is built from 12 residues. Trimming took off 4 bases at V and 8 bases at J, with 11 bases between the two ends. Germline CDR1 reads WSHSY; CDR2 reads SAAADI.

This clone was picked up one time. The J gene is TRBJ1-5, the V gene TRBV19; D is undetermined. CDR1 LNHDA and CDR2 SQIVND come from the germline V gene (reference sequence). The CDR3 runs 12 residues. Trimming took 1 base from V and 7 from J, leaving 5 bases between them. The CDR3 DNA follows: TGTGCCAGTAGTATAGGGGAACAGCCCCAGCATTTT. Translated, it gives CASSIGEQPQHF.

V is TRBV7-3 and J is TRBJ2-1; tentatively, D is TRBD1 (5 bases). V shed 5 bases and J shed 3 bases, with 14 bases lying between them. Germline V gene lookup returns CDR1 SGHTA and CDR2 FQGTGA. The length of the CDR3 is 15 residues. CDR3 nucleotide sequence: TGTGCCAGCAGCGCAGAATCGACAGTCTACAATGAGCAGTTCTTC. Translating it yields CASSAESTVYNEQFF. The variable domain in full, completed from reference TRBV7-3 and TRBJ2-1, reads GAGVSQTPSNKVTEKGKYVELRCDPISGHTALYWYRQSLGQGPEFLIYFQGTGAADDSGLPNDRFFAVRPEGSVSTLKIQRTERGDSAVYLCASSAESTVYNEQFFGPGTRLTVL.

The chain recombines TRBV29-1 with TRBJ2-7; the D call may be TRBD1 or TRBD2 (5 bases each). The CDR3 consists of 13 residues. Germline V CDR1 and CDR2: SQVTM, ANQGSEA. V was clipped by 3 bases and J by 1 base, with 10 bases between them. As DNA, the CDR3 is TGCAGCGTTGACCGGGACGGGTCCTACGAGCAGTACTTC. It encodes CSVDRDGSYEQYF.

The chain links TRBV10-1 to TRBJ2-1; 11 nucleotides align to TRBD2. J was trimmed by 7 bases and V by 5 bases; bases with no gene match: 1. This CDR3 has 13 residues. CDR1 is WNHNN, CDR2 SYGVQD, per germline (reference sequence). The CDR3 nucleotides read TGCGCCAGCAGTACTAGCGGGAGTAATGAGCAGTTCTTC. Residues: CASSTSGSNEQFF.

A single count supports this clone. The chain has TRBV28 and TRBJ1-5; no definite D call. Germline assignment: CDR1 MDHEN and CDR2 SYDVKM. This CDR3 spans 11 amino acids. Between the trimmed V and J ends, which lost 0 bases and 12 bases, there was a span of 6 bases. In nucleotides, the CDR3 is TGTGCCAGCAGTTTATGGGGTTACCAGCATTTT. It specifies CASSLWGYQHF.

This clone was seen only a few times. This rearrangement joins TRBV30 to TRBJ1-1; D is uncertain. CDR1 and CDR2 (germline): GTSNPN, SVGIG (reference sequence). V shed 3 bases and J shed 0 bases, with 5 bases lying between them. CDR3 length: 12 residues. The CDR3 here is CAWSSLNTEAFF. CDR3 nucleotides: TGTGCCTGGAGCTCGCTGAACACTGAAGCTTTCTTT. Full variable domain (rest looked up from reference TRBV30 and TRBJ1-1): SQTIHQWPATLVQPVGSPLSLECTVEGTSNPNLYWYRQAAGRGLQLLFYSVGIGQISSEVPQNLSASRPQDRQFILSSKKLLLSDSGFYLCAWSSLNTEAFFGQGTRLTVV.

The rearrangement joins TRBV7-9 to TRBJ2-5; a possible D gene is TRBD2 (6 bases). Germline lookup yields CDR1 SEHNR and CDR2 FQNEAQ (reference sequence). The CDR3 runs to 11 residues. CDR3 amino acids: CATGDQETQYF. CDR3 sequence (DNA): TGTGCAACGGGAGATCAAGAGACCCAGTACTTC.

The chain recombines TRBV7-3 with TRBJ2-4, with 8 bases aligning to TRBD2. In germline, CDR1 is SGHTA, CDR2 FQGTGA. Trimming at V came to 5 bases and at J to 8 bases, leaving 8 bases not matched to a gene. This CDR3 spans 14 amino acids. The CDR3 reads CASSQRAGGDIQYF. CDR3 nucleotide sequence: TGTGCCAGCAGCCAGCGGGCGGGAGGAGACATTCAGTACTTC.

This clone is a singleton in its sample. The V and J genes are TRBV6-1 and TRBJ2-5; D unclear. TRBJ2-7 explains the end of the DNA better; the J call may be wrong. The CDR3 totals 10 residues. Germline V CDR1 and CDR2: MNHNS, SASEGT. In nucleotides, the CDR3 is TGTGCCAGCAGACAAGCCGAGCAGTACTTC. Translation: CASRQAEQYF.

This chain uses TRBV28 with TRBJ2-7; 7 bases fit TRBD1. After removal of 4 bases from V and 1 base from J, the junction contained 7 bases not matched to a gene. The germline gives CDR1 MDHEN, CDR2 SYDVKM. The CDR3 runs 15 residues. The CDR3 DNA reads as TGTGCCAGCAGTTCCCCCGGGACAGCGTCCTACGAGCAGTACTTC. This gives the protein CASSSPGTASYEQYF.

The chain combines TRBV11-3 with TRBJ2-5, with D perhaps being TRBD1 or TRBD2 (7 bases each). The DNA end lines up better with TRBJ2-7; the J call may be wrong. The germline CDR1 and CDR2 sequences are SGHNT and YENEEA. The CDR3 extends over 14 amino acids. CDR3 amino acids: CASSQGGSSYEQYF. CDR3 sequence (DNA): TGTGCCAGCAGCCAGGGGGGGAGTTCCTACGAGCAGTACTTC.

The chain couples TRBV29-1 to TRBJ2-1; TRBD2 matches at 11 bases. The CDR3 runs to 15 residues. CDR1 and CDR2 (germline): SQVTM, ANQGSEA. The junction had 10 bases not matched to a gene; V was cut back by 6 bases and J by 6 bases. The CDR3 DNA is TGCAGCGTCGCGGCGACTAGCGGGGTTTTCAATGAGCAGTTCTTC. Translation: CSVAATSGVFNEQFF.